One sample yielded the 18 T cell receptor beta chains listed below, sequenced in a study of T cell responses to AZD1222 COVID-19 vaccine. Sequencing was performed with immunoSEQ multiplex PCR; in TCRdb, only in-frame clones are kept and a portion is missing. The sample lists approximately 170,000 clones, roughly nine tenths seen once, with 1% to 1.4% in the top ten. The specimen comprised peripheral blood, sampled 28 days after the second AZD1222 dose. These receptors all come from an adult who received the AZD1222 COVID-19 vaccine.

The chain couples TRBV2 to TRBJ1-1; D gene unclear. V lost 7 bases to trimming and J lost 4 bases, with 13 bases between them. This CDR3 has 13 amino acids. Germline CDR1 SNHLY, CDR2 FYNNEI. The CDR3 reads CASNEGRVTEAFF. CDR3 sequence (DNA): TGTGCCAGCAACGAGGGTAGGGTCACTGAAGCTTTCTTT.

This chain connects TRBV9 to TRBJ2-3, with 9 bases matching TRBD2. The trim removed 5 bases at V and 6 bases at J, leaving 7 bases unmatched. Germline CDR1 SGDLS, CDR2 YYNGEE. The CDR3 spans 14 residues. The CDR3 region is CASRGRGGKDTQYF. The CDR3 region has the DNA TGTGCCAGCAGAGGGCGGGGGGGCAAGGATACGCAGTATTTT.

The chain links TRBV25-1 to TRBJ2-7; D remains unclear. Germline V gene data show CDR1 as MGHDK and CDR2 as SYGVNS. CDR3 length equals 15 residues. V gave up 4 bases and J gave up 4 bases, with 17 bases separating them. DNA for the CDR3: TGTGCCAGCAGTGGCCTAAGGAAGGGTTCTTACGAGCAGTACTTC. Amino acid sequence: CASSGLRKGSYEQYF.

The chain employs TRBV5-6 and TRBJ2-1; 7 bases align to TRBD2. Germline-derived CDR1 and CDR2 are SGHDT and YYEEEE. The CDR3 extends over 17 amino acids. After removal of 3 bases from V and 0 bases from J, the junction contained 9 bases not matched to a gene. Written as DNA, the CDR3 is TGTGCCAGCAGCTCCCCGGGGGGATGGAGCTCCTACAATGAGCAGTTCTTC. Encoded protein: CASSSPGGWSSYNEQFF.

In DNA form, the CDR3 reads TGCGCCAGCAGCTATAACGACCGGAGCTCCTACAATGAGCAGTTCTTC. It specifies CASSYNDRSSYNEQFF. The chain employs TRBV5-1 and TRBJ2-1, with unresolved D. CDR3 length: 16 residues. The V and J ends lost 3 bases and 0 bases respectively, with 13 bases between them. Germline lookup yields CDR1 SGHRS and CDR2 YFSETQ.

The chain combines TRBV2 with TRBJ1-2; TRBD1 agrees at 8 bases. This CDR3 spans 13 amino acids. Germline V gives CDR1 SNHLY, CDR2 FYNNEI. With 3 bases clipped from V and 4 bases from J, the junction kept 1 base outside the gene matches. This chain's CDR3 is CASSDQGAYGYTF. The CDR3 DNA sequence: TGTGCCAGCAGTGACCAGGGGGCCTATGGCTACACCTTC. The whole variable domain, remainder taken from reference TRBV2 and TRBJ1-2, is EPEVTQTPSHQVTQMGQEVILRCVPISNHLYFYWYRQILGQKVEFLVSFYNNEISEKSEIFDDQFSVERPDGSNFTLKIRSTKLEDSAMYFCASSDQGAYGYTFGSGTRLTVV.

This sequence joins TRBV21-1 and TRBJ2-1; the table gives TRBD1 as D, unverified against the DNA. TRBV21-1 is listed as a pseudogene. The CDR3 totals 14 residues. CDR3 sequence (DNA): TGTGCCAGCGCCGGGACAGGGGGCAGGAATGAGCAGTTCTTC. Its protein is CASAGTGGRNEQFF.

The rearrangement uses TRBV5-1 and TRBJ1-1, with D tentatively TRBD1 (6 bases). Germline loops: CDR1 SGHRS, CDR2 YFSETQ. With 0 bases removed from V and 7 bases from J, the gap between germline ends came to 10 bases. CDR3 length equals 13 residues. The DNA for the CDR3 is TGCGCCAGCAGCTTGGCGGGGGCGAGTGAAGCTTTCTTT. Protein: CASSLAGASEAFF. The entire variable domain, with the rest obtained from reference TRBV5-1 and TRBJ1-1, is as follows: KAGVTQTPRYLIKTRGQQVTLSCSPISGHRSVSWYQQTPGQGLQFLFEYFSETQRNKGNFPGRFSGRQFSNSRSEMNVSTLELGDSALYLCASSLAGASEAFFGQGTRLTVV.

The chain uses TRBV5-6 and TRBJ1-2, with D maybe TRBD1 (5 bases). CDR3 length: 15 residues. CDR1 is SGHDT and CDR2 is YYEEEE in the germline V gene. V lost 4 bases and J lost 0, with 13 bases in between. The CDR3 spells CASSTGGATNYGYTF. The CDR3 DNA is TGTGCCAGCAGCACCGGCGGGGCCACTAACTATGGCTACACCTTC. Full variable domain (rest looked up from reference TRBV5-6 and TRBJ1-2): DAGVTQSPTHLIKTRGQQVTLRCSPKSGHDTVSWYQQALGQGPQFIFQYYEEEERQRGNFPDRFSGHQFPNYSSELNVNALLLGDSALYLCASSTGGATNYGYTFGSGTRLTVV.

V usage is TRBV6-5 and J usage is TRBJ1-5, with 10 bases that match TRBD1. The CDR3 has 14 residues. V trimming: 5 bases; J trimming: 4 bases; junction bases outside the gene matches: 2. The germline CDR1 and CDR2 sequences are MNHEY and SVGAGI. CDR3 sequence reads: CASSLDRGNQPQHF. CDR3 in DNA: TGTGCCAGCAGTCTGGACAGGGGGAATCAGCCCCAGCATTTT.

The chain carries TRBV5-5 and TRBJ2-7; 9 positions match TRBD1. After removal of 3 bases from V and 3 bases from J, the junction contained 10 bases not matched to a gene. Per the germline V gene, CDR1 is SGHKS and CDR2 is YYEKEE (reference sequence). CDR3 size: 16 residues. CDR3 protein: CASSSPDRGSIYEQYF. In nucleotides, the CDR3 is TGTGCCAGCAGCTCCCCGGACAGGGGAAGTATCTACGAGCAGTACTTC. Full variable domain (rest looked up from reference TRBV5-5 and TRBJ2-7): DAGVTQSPTHLIKTRGQQVTLRCSPISGHKSVSWYQQVLGQGPQFIFQYYEKEERGRGNFPDRFSARQFPNYSSELNVNALLLGDSALYLCASSSPDRGSIYEQYFGPGTRLTVT.

The genes are TRBV5-1 and TRBJ2-1; 13 bases match TRBD2. Per germline, CDR1 SGHRS and CDR2 YFSETQ. Losses at the gene ends were 2 bases for V and 8 bases for J; bases not matched to a gene: 4. CDR3 length: 15 residues. CDR3 region: CASSLTSGGADEQFF. CDR3 nucleotide sequence: TGCGCCAGCAGCTTAACTAGCGGGGGGGCGGATGAGCAGTTCTTC.

The chain carries TRBV5-1 and TRBJ1-6; 7 nucleotides line up with TRBD1. J gave up 9 bases and V 4 bases, and 10 bases lay outside the gene matches. The CDR3 is made up of 15 amino acids. Germline assignment: CDR1 SGHRS and CDR2 YFSETQ. The CDR3: CASSRGQGDGSPLHF. The DNA of the CDR3 is TGCGCCAGCAGCCGAGGGCAGGGGGACGGTTCACCCCTCCACTTT.

This chain joins TRBV10-1 and TRBJ2-5; D is ambiguous. CDR3 length equals 13 residues. Trimming left V 8 bases short and J 1 base short, with 11 bases between. Germline CDR1 reads WNHNN; CDR2 reads SYGVQD (reference sequence). The CDR3 protein is CASSRSLQETQYF. In nucleotides, the CDR3 is TGCGCCAGCTCTCGCTCCCTCCAAGAGACCCAGTACTTC.

The V gene is TRBV5-3, the J gene TRBJ1-4; 7 bases are a match to TRBD1. TRBV5-3 qualifies as an ORF whose function is uncertain. This CDR3 is 17 amino acids long. The J segment lost 4 bases and the V segment lost 1 base, leaving 10 bases of the junction unmatched. CDR3 sequence (DNA): TGTGCCAGAAGCTTGTACTCCACAGGGGCCTTTAATGAAAAACTGTTTTTT. Its protein is CARSLYSTGAFNEKLFF.

This rearrangement joins TRBV12-3 or TRBV12-4 to TRBJ2-7; tentatively, D is TRBD2 (6 bases). This CDR3 has 12 amino acids. The V end was cut by 4 bases, the J end by 6 bases, with 10 bases between. CDR3 in amino acids: CASSSDYSEQYF. The CDR3 DNA reads TGTGCCAGCAGTTCGGACTACTCCGAGCAGTACTTC.

J is TRBJ1-2 and V is TRBV7-2; D is uncertain. CDR3 length: 14 amino acids. The germline gives CDR1 SGHTA, CDR2 FQGNSA. Trimming removed 4 bases from V and 13 bases from J, with 22 bases in between. CDR3 protein: CASSSTPAQSLLTF. The CDR3 DNA reads TGTGCCAGCAGCTCGACACCAGCGCAATCACTCCTCACCTTC. Full variable domain (outside the CDR3, taken from reference TRBV7-2 and TRBJ1-2): GAGVSQSPSNKVTEKGKDVELRCDPISGHTALYWYRQSLGQGLEFLIYFQGNSAPDKSGLPSDRFSAERTGGSVSTLTIQRTQQEDSAVYLCASSSTPAQSLLTFGSGTRLTVV.

V usage is TRBV7-6 and J usage is TRBJ2-3; TRBD2 aligns across 8 bases. This CDR3 spans 15 amino acids. From germline, CDR1 is SGHVS and CDR2 FNYEAQ. The V segment lost 5 bases and the J segment 2 bases; nucleotides outside the gene matches: 6. Written as DNA, the CDR3 is TGTGCCAGCAGCCTTAGCGGGGCGAACACAGATACGCAGTATTTT. Its translation: CASSLSGANTDTQYF.